This TCR beta chain was retrieved from a study of blood T cell repertoires in COVID-19. For the study at large: T cells, B-cell-depleted T cells, or PBMCs provided the cDNA or gDNA that served as material.

Sequenced by immunoSEQ multiplex PCR; TCRdb stores in-frame clones only, minus some. The sample records some 200,000 clones, around 76% being singletons. J lost 0 bases, V lost 5 bases, and 3 bases had no gene match. The germline V gene encodes CDR1 LNHDA and CDR2 SQIVND (reference sequence). The CDR3 totals 15 residues. The receptor was isolated from a woman in her 50s with active or convalescent COVID-19. The sample consisted of peripheral blood. The chain employs TRBV19 and TRBJ2-7, with 11 bases identical to TRBD2. This CDR3 reads CASSFGTSGSYEQYF. The DNA of the CDR3 is TGTGCCAGTAGTTTTGGGACTAGCGGCTCCTACGAGCAGTACTTC.